Below, 9 T cell receptor beta chains from the same sample are listed, as sequenced in a study of molecular identifiers for immune sequencing clone quantification. Each CDR3 protein is one row after TCRdb ran MiXCR on the PCR reads. The sample has approximately 680,000 distinct CDR3 sequences, about 25% seen once. Sequenced input: naive CD8+ T cells from blood, with Jurkat cell RNA spiked in. The subset here: FACS-sorted CD8+CD4-CCR7+CD45RA+ naive T cells. The receptors here all came from a human donor in good health. Some libraries in this study had Jurkat cell RNA spiked in.

On this clonotype itself: One junction end disagrees with the germline gene, perhaps due to a read error. V and J are TRBV7-9 and TRBJ1-1, with 7 bases fitting TRBD1. The V gene's germline CDR1 is SEHNR and CDR2 FQNEAQ (reference sequence). The CDR3 totals 17 residues. The CDR3 sequence: CTSSSSPGQDPFTEAFF. CDR3 in DNA: TGTACCAGCAGCTCCTCCCCCGGACAGGACCCTTTCACTGAAGCTTTCTTT.

This rearrangement joins TRBV5-1 to TRBJ2-3; TRBD2 agrees at 10 bases. Germline V CDR1 and CDR2: SGHRS, YFSETQ. The trim removed 0 bases at V and 3 bases at J, leaving 4 bases unmatched. The CDR3 runs 16 residues. In DNA, the CDR3 is TGCGCCAGCAGCTTGGTCGGGGGACTAGCGACAGATACGCAGTATTTT. Residues: CASSLVGGLATDTQYF. The full variable domain, its missing parts supplied by reference TRBV5-1 and TRBJ2-3, is KAGVTQTPRYLIKTRGQQVTLSCSPISGHRSVSWYQQTPGQGLQFLFEYFSETQRNKGNFPGRFSGRQFSNSRSEMNVSTLELGDSALYLCASSLVGGLATDTQYFGPGTRLTVL.

In this sample, this clonotype turned up many times. V and J are TRBV4-2 and TRBJ2-7; D perhaps matches TRBD1 (6 bases). V gave up 4 bases and J gave up 4 bases, with 23 bases separating them. This CDR3 comprises 17 residues. CDR1 is LGHNA and CDR2 is YNFKEQ in the germline V gene. CDR3 sequence reads: CASSLRDSQGSVYEQYF. The CDR3 DNA reads TGTGCCAGCAGCCTCCGAGACTCCCAGGGGTCGGTTTACGAGCAGTACTTC.

The chain is built from TRBV5-1 and TRBJ2-7, with D perhaps TRBD1 or TRBD2 (5 bases each). With 2 bases removed from V and 3 bases from J, the gap between germline ends came to 15 bases. The germline V gene has CDR1 SGHRS and CDR2 YFSETQ. The length of the CDR3 is 15 residues. The CDR3 sequence is CASSFGVGPGYEQYF. In DNA form, the CDR3 reads TGCGCCAGCAGCTTTGGGGTGGGACCGGGCTACGAGCAGTACTTC. Complete variable domain (other parts from reference TRBV5-1 and TRBJ2-7): KAGVTQTPRYLIKTRGQQVTLSCSPISGHRSVSWYQQTPGQGLQFLFEYFSETQRNKGNFPGRFSGRQFSNSRSEMNVSTLELGDSALYLCASSFGVGPGYEQYFGPGTRLTVT.

The chain employs TRBV7-9 and TRBJ2-2; D is perhaps TRBD2 (5 bases). CDR3 length equals 14 residues. With 6 bases removed from V and 5 bases from J, the gap between germline ends came to 13 bases. Germline V lookup: CDR1 SEHNR, CDR2 FQNEAQ (reference sequence). CDR3 DNA: TGTGCCAGCAGATCGGGGTCGGGGACCGGGGAGCTGTTTTTT. It codes for CASRSGSGTGELFF.

This clonotype was recorded many times. V and J are TRBV19 and TRBJ2-7, with 11 bases identical to TRBD1. The V and J ends lost 7 bases and 2 bases, in that order; junction bases with no gene match: 1. The CDR3 has 13 amino acids. Germline V CDR1 and CDR2: LNHDA, SQIVND (reference sequence). The CDR3 loop reads CASKDRGPYEQYF. The CDR3 DNA reads as TGTGCCAGTAAGGACAGGGGGCCCTACGAGCAGTACTTC. The full variable domain, in which reference TRBV19 and TRBJ2-7 provide the parts outside the CDR3, is DGGITQSPKYLFRKEGQNVTLSCEQNLNHDAMYWYRQDPGQGLRLIYYSQIVNDFQKGDIAEGYSVSREKKESFPLTVTSAQKNPTAFYLCASKDRGPYEQYFGPGTRLTVT.

This clonotype occurred many times. This chain connects TRBV7-2 to TRBJ2-3; no firm D call. The CDR3 length is 15 residues. V gave up 4 bases and J gave up 2 bases, with 13 bases separating them. Looked up from germline, CDR1 is SGHTA and CDR2 is FQGNSA. The CDR3 here is CASSSDPDPTDTQYF. DNA of the CDR3: TGTGCCAGCAGCTCGGACCCCGACCCCACAGATACGCAGTATTTT.

In regard to this clonotype: This clone may be a read error of a much larger clone one base away. The CDR3 does not end in the conserved phenylalanine or tryptophan, so this is likely a read error. The chain has TRBV5-1 and TRBJ2-7; D unclear. CDR1 is SGHRS, CDR2 YFSETQ, per germline. The CDR3 covers 12 residues. V lost 5 bases and J lost 2, with 8 bases in between. The CDR3 DNA reads as TGCGCCAGCAGGGGAATCACCTACGAGCAGTACTAC. Amino acids: CASRGITYEQYY.

This clonotype has a count of ten or more. This rearrangement joins TRBV28 to TRBJ2-2; D gene uncertain. The germline V gene has CDR1 MDHEN and CDR2 SYDVKM. CDR3 length: 14 residues. The V and J ends lost 6 bases and 3 bases respectively, with 11 bases between them. The CDR3 DNA reads as TGTGCCAGCAGGGTCGGAATGGACACCGGGGAGCTGTTTTTT. It translates to CASRVGMDTGELFF.